This T cell receptor (beta chain) was captured in a study of blood T cell repertoires in COVID-19. The assay was immunoSEQ multiplex PCR, and TCRdb's table has in-frame clones only and misses some. The repertoire consists of around 74,000 clones, with 70% to 90% occurring once and the leading ten covering 4% to 5.5%. The length of the CDR3 is 14 residues. The V and J ends lost 4 bases and 3 bases respectively, with 13 bases between them. Germline CDR1 is SGHTA and CDR2 is FQGNSA. The sequenced sample was peripheral blood. The V call is TRBV7-2, the J call TRBJ2-7, with a possible D match to TRBD1 (6 bases). The TCR comes from a man aged 45-60 years with active COVID-19. The chain's CDR3 is CASSSLSTGYEQYF. The CDR3 bases are TGTGCCAGCAGCTCCCTTTCGACAGGCTACGAGCAGTACTTC.